This TCR beta chain originates from a study of blood T cell repertoires in COVID-19. Study information: Acute and convalescent COVID-19 samples came from the United States, Italy and Spain. The analysed material was cDNA or gDNA that came from T cells, B-cell-depleted T cells, or PBMCs.

Germline lookup yields CDR1 SGHNT and CDR2 YYREEE (reference sequence). The CDR3 covers 15 residues. The V end lost 3 bases, the J end lost 7 bases, and 16 bases lay between the germline ends. Under the authors' procedure: Amplification from reference gene primers served as the basis for estimated nucleated cell counts. Here immunoSEQ multiplex PCR was the method, and the copy in TCRdb shows in-frame clones only, minus some. D and trimming were read from the DNA, whereas the V and J calls and clone size are those reported in that table. Of approximately 240,000 clones in the sample, 80% to 85% were seen once.

The J gene is TRBJ1-4, the V gene TRBV5-4; a possible D gene is TRBD1 (5 bases). The sample taken for sequencing was peripheral blood. The origin of this receptor is an older woman with acute or convalescent COVID-19. CDR3 sequence reads: CASSSKEGRIEKLFF. The CDR3 bases are TGTGCCAGCAGCTCCAAGGAGGGGCGGATTGAAAAACTGTTTTTT.